Following are 20 T cell receptor beta chains from one sample sequenced in a study of early T cells in non-severe SARS-CoV-2 infection. Via MiXCR, TCRdb re-called the 5' RACE reads, giving one row per CDR3 protein. The sample includes 120,000 or so distinct CDR3 sequences, 10% to 15% of them seen just once. This specimen was whole blood, taken at baseline. The receptor set was obtained from an adult who was a healthcare worker with PCR-confirmed SARS-CoV-2 infection or an uninfected control (not recorded which).

This clonotype has at least ten counts. The chain is built from TRBV3-1 and TRBJ2-3; no definite D call. Trimming removed 3 bases from V and 1 base from J, with 11 bases in between. The CDR3 contains 15 residues. From germline, CDR1 is LGHDT and CDR2 YNNKEL (reference sequence). CDR3 region: CASSHASAGTDTQYF. In DNA, the CDR3 is TGTGCCAGCAGCCACGCCAGTGCCGGCACAGATACGCAGTATTTT.

This clonotype was observed a handful of times. The chain uses TRBV28 and TRBJ2-6, with 9 bases that match TRBD2. This CDR3 spans 19 amino acids. V dropped 3 bases and J dropped 1; count of bases not matched to a gene: 10. The germline CDR1 and CDR2 sequences are MDHEN and SYDVKM. CDR3 loop: CASSFPAGGQWSGANVLTF. DNA of the CDR3: TGTGCCAGCAGTTTTCCGGCGGGAGGGCAATGGTCTGGGGCCAACGTCCTGACTTTC.

The chain carries TRBV12-3 or TRBV12-4 and TRBJ1-4; D is unclear. The V and J ends lost 5 bases and 8 bases respectively, with 15 bases between them. This CDR3 region has 14 residues. The chain's CDR3 is CASSPRGGREKLFF. The DNA of the CDR3 is TGTGCCAGCAGTCCTCGGGGAGGTCGGGAAAAACTGTTTTTT.

This clonotype occurred a few times. The V gene is TRBV29-1, the J gene TRBJ1-1; D unresolved. The CDR3 has 13 residues. V lost 5 bases and J 0 bases, leaving 10 bases between the germline ends. CDR1 is SQVTM and CDR2 is ANQGSEA in the germline V gene. CDR3 coding DNA: TGCAGCGTTATAGTTACCATGAACACTGAAGCTTTCTTT. Its translation: CSVIVTMNTEAFF.

The chain combines TRBV5-1 with TRBJ1-1, with TRBD1 as a possible D gene (5 bases). Germline V gene lookup returns CDR1 SGHRS and CDR2 YFSETQ. The V gene lost 4 bases and the J gene lost 4 bases, with 14 bases spanning the gap. The CDR3 spans 14 residues. Written as DNA, the CDR3 is TGCGCCAGCAGCCGTGAGGCAGGGATCACTGAAGCTTTCTTT. Protein product: CASSREAGITEAFF.

This clonotype was picked up a small number of times. The chain recombines TRBV20-1 with TRBJ2-3; the D gene is possibly TRBD2 (5 bases). CDR3 length: 15 residues. V dropped 4 bases and J dropped 3 bases, with 17 bases sitting between them. Germline loops: CDR1 DFQATT, CDR2 SNEGSKA (reference sequence). The CDR3 reads CSANSRTVGTDTQYF. The CDR3 bases are TGCAGTGCTAATTCCCGGACTGTGGGGACAGATACGCAGTATTTT.

This clonotype was counted many times. The genes are TRBV20-1 and TRBJ1-2; D is unresolved. This CDR3 has 12 amino acids. V was cut by 6 bases and J by 2 bases, with 10 bases left in between. Germline V gene sequence: CDR1 DFQATT, CDR2 SNEGSKA (reference sequence). For the CDR3, the DNA is TGCAGTGCCCCGACACAGAACTATGGCTACACCTTC. Translation gives CSAPTQNYGYTF.

The rearrangement links TRBV7-9 to TRBJ2-3; 8 bases match TRBD2. Trimming cost V 7 bases and J 5 bases; bases outside gene matches: 11. Germline V gives CDR1 SEHNR, CDR2 FQNEAQ (reference sequence). CDR3 length: 15 amino acids. The CDR3 DNA sequence: TGTGCCAGCACAGACCGAGCGGGAGACAGAGATACGCAGTATTTT. Its translation: CASTDRAGDRDTQYF.

A few counts support this clonotype. The rearrangement links TRBV29-1 to TRBJ1-1; D gene unclear. This CDR3 is built from 13 residues. From germline, CDR1 is SQVTM and CDR2 ANQGSEA. V was clipped by 4 bases and J by 1 base, with 10 bases between them. The CDR3 sequence is CSVAPRTNTEAFF. CDR3 nucleotides: TGCAGCGTTGCCCCACGGACGAACACTGAAGCTTTCTTT.

In its sample, this clonotype was seen many times. The CDR3 sequence is CASSGGLNTGELFF. As DNA, the CDR3 is TGTGCCAGCAGTGGGGGACTGAACACCGGGGAGCTGTTTTTT. The chain uses TRBV6-5 and TRBJ2-2, with D perhaps matching TRBD2 (6 bases). The V end was cut by 5 bases, the J end by 1 base, with 8 bases between. The CDR3 runs to 14 residues. From germline, CDR1 is MNHEY and CDR2 SVGAGI.

The chain carries TRBV19 and TRBJ1-4; D is uncertain. From germline, CDR1 is LNHDA and CDR2 SQIVND (reference sequence). This CDR3 has 14 residues. V shed 7 bases and J shed 7 bases, with 16 bases lying between them. This CDR3 is CASTDERRFEKLFF. CDR3 nucleotide sequence: TGTGCCAGTACCGACGAGAGGAGGTTTGAAAAACTGTTTTTT.

This clonotype was seen a handful of times. This chain joins TRBV28 and TRBJ2-7, with D maybe TRBD2 (5 bases). The germline V gene encodes CDR1 MDHEN and CDR2 SYDVKM. The CDR3 has 15 amino acids. Trimming shortened V by 5 bases and J by 5 bases, and 19 bases separated the two germline ends. In nucleotides, the CDR3 is TGTGCCAGCAGTGCGCCGAGGAGTAGTAGCGACGAGCAGTACTTC. Translation: CASSAPRSSSDEQYF.

V and J are TRBV25-1 and TRBJ1-2; D is undetermined. Germline CDR1 MGHDK, CDR2 SYGVNS. CDR3 length: 14 residues. Trimming removed 0 bases from V and 6 bases from J, with 11 bases in between. The DNA of the CDR3 is TGTGCCAGCAGTGAATACGGCCAGGCGGATGGCTACACCTTC. Translated, it gives CASSEYGQADGYTF.

The chain recombines TRBV19 with TRBJ2-1; maybe TRBD1 (5 bases). The V end was cut by 4 bases, the J end by 0 bases, with 13 bases between. This CDR3 has 16 residues. From germline, CDR1 is LNHDA and CDR2 SQIVND (reference sequence). The CDR3 DNA follows: TGTGCCAGTAGTACCCCGGACATCCGCTCCTACAATGAGCAGTTCTTC. This encodes CASSTPDIRSYNEQFF.

The chain carries TRBV5-1 and TRBJ2-1; TRBD2 matches 10 bases. V gave up 4 bases and J gave up 6 bases; unmatched junction bases: 13. The germline gives CDR1 SGHRS, CDR2 YFSETQ. The CDR3 runs to 17 residues. The CDR3 DNA follows: TGCGCCAGCAGCCCAGGACTAGCGGCCACGAGGGGCAATGAGCAGTTCTTC. It specifies CASSPGLAATRGNEQFF.

The chain links TRBV6-6 to TRBJ2-3, with D perhaps given as TRBD1 or TRBD2 (5 bases each). The CDR3 consists of 12 residues. Trimming shortened V by 5 bases and J by 8 bases, and 11 bases separated the two germline ends. Germline lookup yields CDR1 MNHNY and CDR2 SVGAGI (reference sequence). This chain's CDR3 is CASSSDGATQYF. The CDR3 nucleotides are TGTGCCAGCAGTAGTGACGGGGCTACGCAGTATTTT.

This clonotype was observed a handful of times. The CDR3 loop is CASSFLALQETQYF. The DNA of the CDR3 is TGTGCCAGCAGTTTTCTGGCCCTTCAAGAGACCCAGTACTTC. The gene calls are TRBV28 and TRBJ2-5; no firm D call. This CDR3 is 14 amino acids long. Germline values: CDR1 MDHEN, CDR2 SYDVKM. V lost 3 bases, J lost 2 bases, and 10 bases lay in between.

The chain employs TRBV5-1 and TRBJ2-3, with 10 bases identical to TRBD2. With 5 bases clipped from V and 4 bases from J, the junction kept 4 bases outside the gene matches. Germline V gene data show CDR1 as SGHRS and CDR2 as YFSETQ. This CDR3 is 14 amino acids long. CDR3 sequence (DNA): TGCGCCAGCAGAGCTAGCGGGAGCCCAGATACGCAGTATTTT. As protein: CASRASGSPDTQYF. Looking up the rest from reference TRBV5-1 and TRBJ2-3 gives the full variable domain: KAGVTQTPRYLIKTRGQQVTLSCSPISGHRSVSWYQQTPGQGLQFLFEYFSETQRNKGNFPGRFSGRQFSNSRSEMNVSTLELGDSALYLCASRASGSPDTQYFGPGTRLTVL.

There are many counts of this clonotype. This chain links TRBV20-1 with TRBJ1-5; no clear D gene. Germline lookup yields CDR1 DFQATT and CDR2 SNEGSKA (reference sequence). V dropped 3 bases and J dropped 6 bases, with 9 bases sitting between them. This CDR3 spans 12 amino acids. The CDR3 DNA is TGCAGTGCTAGGGGCCTCAGTCAGCCCCAGCATTTT. This encodes CSARGLSQPQHF.

In its sample, this clonotype was seen many times. This rearrangement joins TRBV20-1 to TRBJ1-2; D ambiguous. CDR3 size: 10 residues. The V gene lost 6 bases and the J gene lost 6 bases, with 8 bases spanning the gap. Germline CDR1 is DFQATT and CDR2 is SNEGSKA (reference sequence). CDR3 protein: CSARTNGYTF. For the CDR3, the DNA is TGCAGTGCCCGGACGAATGGCTACACCTTC.